The 20 T cell receptor beta chains presented below share a single source sample, sequenced in a study of T cells in Graves' hyperthyroidism and ophthalmopathy. From RNA transcripts, TCR beta CDR3 regions were amplified. TCR CDR3 underwent first-round RT-PCR with the HTBI primer set. TCRdb recomputed calls from the multiplex PCR reads with MiXCR, one row per CDR3 protein. The table includes hundreds of thousands of distinct CDR3 sequences, approximately 25% detected once. Sequenced sample: blood. Source of these receptors: a woman in her 30s with Graves' ophthalmopathy.

This clonotype was counted a few times. The V gene is TRBV12-5, the J gene TRBJ2-7, with D possibly being TRBD1 (5 bases). The CDR3 has 12 residues. CDR1 and CDR2 from the germline V gene are LGHNT and FRNRAP. V lost 3 bases and J lost 5, with 8 bases in between. CDR3 residues: CASGFSRDEQYF. The CDR3 DNA reads TGTGCTAGTGGTTTTTCCAGGGACGAGCAGTACTTC.

There are many counts of this clonotype. This chain uses TRBV20-1 with TRBJ2-7; 7 bases agree with TRBD1. The CDR3 runs 15 residues. The ends lost 0 bases at V and 5 bases at J; junction bases unmatched: 10. The V gene's germline CDR1 is DFQATT and CDR2 SNEGSKA (reference sequence). CDR3 DNA sequence: TGCAGTGCTAGAGATCGGCAGGGGGTAAGGAACGAGCAGTACTTC. Translation gives CSARDRQGVRNEQYF.

This clonotype was found many times. The chain carries TRBV12-3 or TRBV12-4 and TRBJ1-2, with 7 bases identical to TRBD1. V shed 6 bases, J shed 5 bases, and the junction held 12 bases outside the gene matches. This CDR3 is built from 15 residues. The CDR3: CASRNTVQGMYGYTF. Here the CDR3 DNA reads TGTGCCAGCAGGAACACGGTACAGGGGATGTATGGCTACACCTTC.

This clonotype was recorded at least ten times. The chain joins TRBV4-2 to TRBJ2-3; 12 bases align to TRBD2. Per germline, CDR1 LGHNA and CDR2 YNFKEQ. The CDR3 sequence is 16 residues long. Trimming cost V 6 bases and J 2 bases; bases outside gene matches: 6. CDR3 DNA: TGTGCCAGCAGTCTCCGACTAGCGGGGGACACAGATACGCAGTATTTT. Protein product: CASSLRLAGDTDTQYF.

This clonotype has at least ten counts. V usage is TRBV30 and J usage is TRBJ1-1; D gene uncertain. Trimming removed 5 bases at V and 6 bases at J, with 13 bases between. The CDR3 has 12 residues. Per the germline V gene, CDR1 is GTSNPN and CDR2 is SVGIG (reference sequence). In DNA, the CDR3 is TGTGCCTGGGTGGGAGATGGAGCTGAAGCTTTCTTT. Its translation is CAWVGDGAEAFF.

This clonotype was seen many times. This sequence joins TRBV28 and TRBJ2-7; D not resolved. V lost 3 bases and J lost 6, with 3 bases in between. Germline CDR1 and CDR2: MDHEN and SYDVKM. The CDR3 runs to 10 residues. CDR3 residues: CASSFGEQYF. CDR3 sequence (DNA): TGTGCCAGCAGTTTTGGCGAGCAGTACTTC.

This chain connects TRBV18 to TRBJ1-1; perhaps TRBD1 as D (5 bases). The CDR3 spans 16 residues. V lost 3 bases, J lost 0 bases, and 14 bases lay in between. Per germline, CDR1 KGHSH and CDR2 LQKENI. CDR3 DNA: TGTGCCAGCTCACCTCCTCGAGGCAGGGTGAACACTGAAGCTTTCTTT. Encoded protein: CASSPPRGRVNTEAFF.

Ten or more counts support this clonotype. The chain links TRBV7-2 to TRBJ2-4; 10 positions agree with TRBD1. This CDR3 is built from 14 residues. Germline V gene data show CDR1 as SGHTA and CDR2 as FQGNSA. V shed 5 bases and J 5 bases; nucleotides not matched to a gene: 3. The CDR3 spells CASSVGTGENIQYF. In nucleotides, the CDR3 is TGTGCCAGCAGCGTAGGGACAGGGGAAAACATTCAGTACTTC.

This clonotype appeared many times. The chain couples TRBV18 to TRBJ1-2; tentative D call: TRBD1 (5 bases). Germline V lookup: CDR1 KGHSH, CDR2 LQKENI. Trimming pared 2 bases from V and 6 bases from J, leaving 10 bases between. This CDR3 has 13 residues. CDR3 sequence reads: CASSPGQGHGYTF. The CDR3 nucleotides are TGTGCCAGCTCACCAGGGCAGGGACATGGCTACACCTTC. Full variable domain (remainder filled in from reference TRBV18 and TRBJ1-2): NAGVMQNPRHLVRRRGQEARLRCSPMKGHSHVYWYRQLPEEGLKFMVYLQKENIIDESGMPKERFSAEFPKEGPSILRIQQVVRGDSAAYFCASSPGQGHGYTFGSGTRLTVV.

At least ten counts were recorded for this clonotype. The DNA of the CDR3 is TGTGCCAGCAGCCAAGATAGGCGGACGGGCTACACCTTC. Amino acids: CASSQDRRTGYTF. J is TRBJ1-2 and V is TRBV3-1; D call uncertain. Germline V CDR1 and CDR2: LGHDT, YNNKEL (reference sequence). The V end was cut by 0 bases, the J end by 8 bases, with 10 bases between. This CDR3 spans 13 amino acids.

This clonotype has a count of ten or more. The junction departs from the called germline gene at one end, perhaps through a read error. The rearrangement joins TRBV12-3 or TRBV12-4 to TRBJ1-5; TRBD1 agrees at 10 bases. There are 15 residues in the CDR3. The CDR3 DNA reads TGTGCCAGCAGTTCGGGACAGGGGAGCAATCAGTCCCAGCATTTT. This gives the protein CASSSGQGSNQSQHF.

At least ten counts were recorded for this clonotype. The chain has TRBV6-1 and TRBJ1-2; 9 bases agree with TRBD1. The junction had 6 bases not matched to a gene; V was cut back by 4 bases and J by 0 bases. The CDR3 length is 16 residues. Germline CDR1 MNHNS, CDR2 SASEGT. CDR3 sequence reads: CASSVWDRVANYGYTF. CDR3 DNA sequence: TGTGCCAGCAGTGTCTGGGACAGGGTAGCTAACTATGGCTACACCTTC.

The chain employs TRBV6-1 and TRBJ1-2, with unresolved D. This CDR3 has 10 amino acids. Germline CDR1 is MNHNS and CDR2 is SASEGT. The V gene lost 11 bases and the J gene lost 6 bases, with 10 bases spanning the gap. Written as DNA, the CDR3 is TGTGCCGTACTCGCAAATGGCTACACCTTC. Translation gives CAVLANGYTF.

A word on this clonotype: Given a much more abundant clone one base away, this may be a read error. The rearrangement links TRBV29-1 to TRBJ2-2; 7 bases are a match to TRBD1. Germline V gene sequence: CDR1 SQVTM, CDR2 ANQGSEA. The length of the CDR3 is 14 residues. The CDR3 DNA is TGCAGCGTTGGGAGACAGGGTACCACCGGGGAGCTGTGTTTT. Translating gives CSVGRQGTTGELCF.

This clonotype was counted a few times. The chain carries TRBV6-5 and TRBJ2-4; the match to TRBD1 covers 10 bases. After removal of 4 bases from V and 5 bases from J, the junction contained 5 bases not matched to a gene. CDR1 is MNHEY and CDR2 is SVGAGI in the germline V gene. The CDR3 covers 15 residues. The CDR3 is CASSSAGTGENIQYF. CDR3 DNA: TGTGCCAGCAGTTCCGCCGGGACAGGGGAAAACATTCAGTACTTC.

This clonotype occurred many times. The genes are TRBV24-1 and TRBJ2-2; 7 bases agree with TRBD1. Germline loops: CDR1 KGHDR, CDR2 SFDVKD. The CDR3 extends over 13 amino acids. J gave up 6 bases and V 4 bases, and 1 base lay outside the gene matches. The CDR3 loop is CATSDTGAGELFF. The CDR3 DNA reads as TGTGCCACCAGTGACACAGGGGCCGGGGAGCTGTTTTTT.

This clonotype appeared many times. A much larger clone is a single base away; this may be a read error. V is TRBV7-2 and J is TRBJ2-7; the D call may be TRBD1 or TRBD2 (5 bases each). Germline CDR1 is SGHTA and CDR2 is FQGNSA. V was shortened by 7 bases and J by 7 bases, with 17 bases between the two germline ends. The CDR3 runs to 13 residues. CDR3 nucleotide sequence: TGTGCCAGCACAAACCGGGGCAGAGGGGAGCAGTACTTC. Its translation is CASTNRGRGEQYF.

A remark on this clonotype: At one end, the junction sequence differs from germline, possibly due to a read error. The rearrangement links TRBV15 to TRBJ1-1; possibly TRBD1 for D (6 bases). Germline V gene data show CDR1 as LNHNV and CDR2 as YYDKDF (reference sequence). The CDR3 runs to 15 residues. The CDR3 DNA reads as TGTGCCACCAGCAAACTACAAGTATGGGACACTGATGCTTTCTTT. Translated: CATSKLQVWDTDAFF.

This clonotype was counted between two and nine times. The V call is TRBV2, the J call TRBJ1-1; no firm D call. This CDR3 has 13 amino acids. Germline CDR1 and CDR2: SNHLY and FYNNEI. The V gene lost 5 bases and the J gene lost 1 base, with 8 bases spanning the gap. CDR3 in DNA: TGTGCCAGCAGTCGACAAAGGAACACTGAAGCTTTCTTT. As protein: CASSRQRNTEAFF.

The chain employs TRBV11-2 and TRBJ1-2; a weak D match, TRBD1 (5 bases). CDR1 is SGHAT and CDR2 is FQNNGV in the germline V gene. The V and J ends lost 3 bases and 5 bases respectively, with 10 bases between them. CDR3 size: 13 residues. The CDR3 loop is CASSLGLGYGYTF. The CDR3 DNA reads as TGTGCCAGCAGCTTGGGACTGGGGTATGGCTACACCTTC.